These 30 T cell receptor beta chains were sequenced from one sample in a study of T cells in Graves' hyperthyroidism and ophthalmopathy. What was amplified from RNA transcripts were TCR beta CDR3 regions. The TCR CDR3 was amplified in a first-round RT-PCR using the HTBI primer set. One entry per CDR3 protein, called by TCRdb with MiXCR from the multiplex PCR reads. The sample lists 130,000 or so distinct CDR3 sequences; roughly a fifth were seen once. Sequencing input: blood. The receptors were sampled from a woman between 45 and 60 years old with Graves' hyperthyroidism that later progressed to Graves' ophthalmopathy.

The chain joins TRBV6-2 or TRBV6-3 to TRBJ2-7, with D maybe TRBD1 (6 bases). The CDR3 sequence is 14 residues long. Between the trimmed V and J ends, which lost 10 bases and 5 bases, there was a span of 21 bases. CDR1 and CDR2 (germline): MNHEY, SVGEGT. CDR3 DNA sequence: TGTGCCATCGGGGTTACAGGGACCTCAAACGAGCAGTACTTC. Amino acids: CAIGVTGTSNEQYF.

The chain recombines TRBV11-2 with TRBJ2-7; the match to TRBD1 covers 8 bases. The germline CDR1 and CDR2 sequences are SGHAT and FQNNGV. V lost 5 bases and J lost 9; bases outside the gene matches: 6. The length of the CDR3 is 12 residues. This CDR3 reads CASSTGGLRQYF. The CDR3 DNA is TGTGCCAGCAGCACAGGGGGTCTACGGCAGTACTTC.

This clonotype showed up just a few times. The chain combines TRBV4-2 with TRBJ2-7; D is undetermined. Trimming cost V 2 bases and J 2 bases, with 10 bases left between them. The CDR3 has 14 amino acids. Germline CDR1 is LGHNA and CDR2 is YNFKEQ. The CDR3 DNA sequence: TGTGCCAGCAGCCAAAGGAAGCCGCCCTACGAGCAGTACTTC. As protein: CASSQRKPPYEQYF.

This clonotype was detected a few times. This chain connects TRBV20-1 to TRBJ2-4; 9 bases map to TRBD2. Trimming cost V 0 bases and J 2 bases; bases outside gene matches: 8. Per germline, CDR1 DFQATT and CDR2 SNEGSKA (reference sequence). The CDR3 totals 17 residues. DNA for the CDR3: TGCAGTGCTAGAGATGGGCGGGAGGGCCGTTCCAAAAACATTCAGTACTTC. It codes for CSARDGREGRSKNIQYF.

This clonotype was recorded many times. V gene TRBV6-1 combines with J gene TRBJ1-1; D possibly corresponds to TRBD1 (6 bases). The CDR3 is made up of 12 amino acids. Between the trimmed V and J ends, which lost 5 bases and 8 bases, there was a span of 12 bases. Germline CDR1 MNHNS, CDR2 SASEGT. The CDR3 sequence is CASSFLGTEAFF. In nucleotides, the CDR3 is TGTGCCAGCAGTTTTCTGGGGACAGAAGCTTTCTTT.

This clonotype was counted many times. V usage is TRBV6-1 and J usage is TRBJ2-3, with D uncertain. This CDR3 region has 15 residues. Germline V CDR1 and CDR2: MNHNS, SASEGT. Trimming removed 5 bases from V and 0 bases from J, with 12 bases in between. This CDR3 is CASSPLGASTDTQYF. The CDR3 DNA is TGTGCCAGCAGTCCCCTTGGAGCGAGCACAGATACGCAGTATTTT.

The chain has TRBV29-1 and TRBJ2-1; D possibly uses TRBD1 or TRBD2 (7 bases each). The CDR3 loop spans 10 amino acids. Germline lookup yields CDR1 SQVTM and CDR2 ANQGSEA. Trimming removed 7 bases from V and 9 bases from J, with 10 bases in between. CDR3 sequence (DNA): TGCAGCGCAGGGGGGGTTGAGCAGTTCTTC. It translates to CSAGGVEQFF.

This clonotype has at least ten counts. The J gene is TRBJ2-7, the V gene TRBV30; 10 bases agree with TRBD1. The trim removed 0 bases at V and 4 bases at J, leaving 6 bases unmatched. Germline V lookup: CDR1 GTSNPN, CDR2 SVGIG (reference sequence). CDR3 length: 15 residues. CDR3 sequence: CAWSVRGTGAYEQYF. For the CDR3, the DNA is TGTGCCTGGAGTGTACGGGGGACAGGGGCTTACGAGCAGTACTTC. The full variable domain, completed using reference TRBV30 and TRBJ2-7, is SQTIHQWPATLVQPVGSPLSLECTVEGTSNPNLYWYRQAAGRGLQLLFYSVGIGQISSEVPQNLSASRPQDRQFILSSKKLLLSDSGFYLCAWSVRGTGAYEQYFGPGTRLTVT.

This clonotype occurred many times. V usage is TRBV27 and J usage is TRBJ2-2; 10 bases are a match to TRBD2. CDR3 length equals 14 residues. V shed 6 bases, J shed 4 bases, and the junction held 2 bases outside the gene matches. Germline V gene lookup returns CDR1 MNHEY and CDR2 SMNVEV (reference sequence). CDR3: CASRSGRATGELFF. CDR3 coding DNA: TGTGCCAGCAGAAGCGGGAGGGCCACCGGGGAGCTGTTTTTT.

This rearrangement joins TRBV6-1 to TRBJ1-1; D is undetermined. Trimming took 2 bases from V and 4 from J, leaving 11 bases between them. The CDR3 spans 14 residues. Per germline, CDR1 MNHNS and CDR2 SASEGT. The DNA of the CDR3 is TGTGCCAGCAGTGAAATGAGTACTAGCACTGAAGCTTTCTTT. This encodes CASSEMSTSTEAFF.

The table lists this clonotype with many counts. The rearrangement joins TRBV28 to TRBJ1-3; 11 bases fit TRBD1. Trimming at V came to 5 bases and at J to 4 bases, leaving 10 bases not matched to a gene. CDR1 is MDHEN and CDR2 is SYDVKM in the germline V gene. The CDR3 extends over 17 amino acids. Here the CDR3 reads CASSPAGQGARGNTIYF. CDR3 in DNA: TGTGCCAGCAGTCCAGCCGGACAGGGGGCGAGAGGAAACACCATATATTTT.

The CDR3 loop is CASSTRTGNPGQPQHF. The CDR3 DNA follows: TGTGCCAGCAGTACCCGGACGGGTAATCCCGGTCAGCCCCAGCATTTT. V and J are TRBV28 and TRBJ1-5; no firm D call. V lost 5 bases, J lost 6 bases, and 20 bases lay in between. This CDR3 is 16 amino acids long. The germline V gene encodes CDR1 MDHEN and CDR2 SYDVKM.

This clonotype was detected many times. The gene calls are TRBV27 and TRBJ1-5; D not certain. Germline values: CDR1 MNHEY, CDR2 SMNVEV (reference sequence). Trimming took 6 bases from V and 7 from J, leaving 10 bases between them. The CDR3 runs to 12 residues. The CDR3 coding sequence is TGTGCCAGCAGCCCCGGTCACCAGCCCCAGCATTTT. Encoded protein: CASSPGHQPQHF.

The gene calls are TRBV19 and TRBJ2-3; no clear D. CDR3 size: 15 residues. Looked up from germline, CDR1 is LNHDA and CDR2 is SQIVND (reference sequence). V was shortened by 3 bases and J by 2 bases, with 12 bases between the two germline ends. The CDR3 here is CASSIKGSYTDTQYF. The CDR3 bases are TGTGCCAGTAGTATTAAGGGCAGCTACACAGATACGCAGTATTTT.

As regards this clonotype: A much bigger clone sits one base away, suggesting this may be a read error. The chain couples TRBV2 to TRBJ2-3, with D possibly matching TRBD1 (5 bases). Trimming took 3 bases from V and 0 from J, leaving 10 bases between them. Germline V gene sequence: CDR1 SNHLY, CDR2 FYNNEI. This CDR3 contains 15 residues. For the CDR3, the DNA is TGTGCCAGCAGTGATTGGGGCGGAAGCACAGATACGCAGTATTTT. Amino acids: CASSDWGGSTDTQYF. Variable domain in full (rest from reference TRBV2 and TRBJ2-3): EPEVTQTPSHQVTQMGQEVILRCVPISNHLYFYWYRQILGQKVEFLVSFYNNEISEKSEIFDDQFSVERPDGSNFTLKIRSTKLEDSAMYFCASSDWGGSTDTQYFGPGTRLTVL.

The chain has TRBV11-2 and TRBJ2-1; D is uncertain. The V end was cut by 2 bases, the J end by 8 bases, with 10 bases between. The CDR3 is 13 residues long. Germline values: CDR1 SGHAT, CDR2 FQNNGV. Written as DNA, the CDR3 is TGTGCCAGCAGCTTAAACTTAAGCGATGAGCAGTTCTTC. It translates to CASSLNLSDEQFF. The complete variable domain, with remaining parts taken from reference TRBV11-2 and TRBJ2-1, reads EAGVAQSPRYKIIEKRQSVAFWCNPISGHATLYWYQQILGQGPKLLIQFQNNGVVDDSQLPKDRFSAERLKGVDSTLKIQPAKLEDSAVYLCASSLNLSDEQFFGPGTRLTVL.

The gene calls are TRBV28 and TRBJ2-4; D may be TRBD2 (6 bases). The CDR3 contains 16 residues. Trimming took 5 bases from V and 0 from J, leaving 14 bases between them. Germline loops: CDR1 MDHEN, CDR2 SYDVKM. CDR3 sequence (DNA): TGTGCCAGCAGTACCGGGGGAGCGGGAGCCAAAAACATTCAGTACTTC. Protein sequence: CASSTGGAGAKNIQYF.

In its sample, this clonotype was seen once. The chain uses TRBV18 and TRBJ2-4; 7 bases match TRBD1. CDR3 length: 15 residues. In germline, CDR1 is KGHSH, CDR2 LQKENI. Trimming took 6 bases from V and 1 from J; bases not matched to a gene: 6. The CDR3 sequence is CASSFTGDAKNIQYF. CDR3 bases: TGTGCCAGCTCGTTTACAGGGGATGCCAAAAACATTCAGTACTTC.

This clonotype occurred many times. This chain joins TRBV28 and TRBJ2-7; D gene uncertain. This CDR3 region has 11 residues. Germline V CDR1 and CDR2: MDHEN, SYDVKM. The ends were cut back, 5 bases at V and 6 bases at J, with 8 bases in the middle. CDR3 coding DNA: TGTGCCAGCAGTGGACCTATCGAGCAGTACTTC. It codes for CASSGPIEQYF.

This clonotype occurred many times. V is TRBV20-1 and J is TRBJ2-7, with 9 nucleotides matching TRBD1. The CDR3 loop spans 16 amino acids. The V segment lost 1 base and the J segment 1 base; nucleotides outside the gene matches: 8. Germline V gene data show CDR1 as DFQATT and CDR2 as SNEGSKA (reference sequence). CDR3 coding DNA: TGCAGTGCTAGAGTATCCGGGACAGGGTTTTCCTACGAGCAGTACTTC. Its translation is CSARVSGTGFSYEQYF.

J is TRBJ2-5 and V is TRBV11-2, with D perhaps TRBD1 (5 bases). Germline V lookup: CDR1 SGHAT, CDR2 FQNNGV. This CDR3 is built from 15 residues. V lost 1 base and J 5 bases, leaving 14 bases between the germline ends. The CDR3 bases are TGTGCCAGCAGCTTAGGGGCAGGGCCGCGGGAGACCCAGTACTTC. Translating it yields CASSLGAGPRETQYF. The variable domain in full, with the rest retrieved from reference TRBV11-2 and TRBJ2-5, is EAGVAQSPRYKIIEKRQSVAFWCNPISGHATLYWYQQILGQGPKLLIQFQNNGVVDDSQLPKDRFSAERLKGVDSTLKIQPAKLEDSAVYLCASSLGAGPRETQYFGPGTRLLVL.

This clonotype was seen more than once but under ten times. The V and J genes are TRBV7-9 and TRBJ2-1; the match to TRBD2 covers 7 bases. CDR1 and CDR2 (germline): SEHNR, FQNEAQ (reference sequence). The length of the CDR3 is 15 residues. V trimming: 4 bases; J trimming: 3 bases; junction bases outside the gene matches: 6. CDR3 nucleotides: TGTGCCAGCAGCTCCCTCGGGACTATCTACAATGAGCAGTTCTTC. Its protein is CASSSLGTIYNEQFF.

V usage is TRBV5-6 and J usage is TRBJ2-3; TRBD1 or TRBD2 may be the D gene (5 bases each). Between the trimmed V and J ends, which lost 0 bases and 2 bases, there was a span of 16 bases. The CDR3 totals 17 residues. CDR1 and CDR2 (germline): SGHDT, YYEEEE. The CDR3 sequence: CASSLEGTGSHTDTQYF. The CDR3 nucleotides read TGTGCCAGCAGCTTGGAGGGGACCGGGTCCCACACAGATACGCAGTATTTT.

The chain links TRBV24-1 to TRBJ2-2, with 8 nucleotides matching TRBD2. CDR1 is KGHDR, CDR2 SFDVKD, per germline. The J segment lost 7 bases and the V segment lost 11 bases, leaving 11 bases of the junction unmatched. This CDR3 has 14 residues. The CDR3 loop reads CARDREGADGELFF. The DNA of the CDR3 is TGTGCCAGGGACCGGGAGGGAGCGGACGGGGAGCTGTTTTTT.

The gene calls are TRBV19 and TRBJ1-6, with D tentatively TRBD1 (5 bases). CDR3 size: 17 residues. Trimming shortened V by 3 bases and J by 8 bases, and 20 bases separated the two germline ends. Germline loops: CDR1 LNHDA, CDR2 SQIVND (reference sequence). The CDR3 is CASSIRTTHAVHSPLHF. The CDR3, as DNA: TGTGCCAGTAGTATCCGGACAACCCACGCCGTCCATTCACCCCTCCACTTT.

This clonotype was seen many times. V usage is TRBV20-1 and J usage is TRBJ2-1, with 11 nucleotides matching TRBD2. The CDR3 covers 15 residues. V was clipped by 2 bases and J by 5 bases; unmatched bases: 5. CDR1 and CDR2 (germline): DFQATT, SNEGSKA (reference sequence). Written as DNA, the CDR3 is TGCAGTGCTAGACTAGCGGGAGGAAACAACAATGAGCAGTTCTTC. Amino acids: CSARLAGGNNNEQFF.

This clonotype was seen a few times. The chain employs TRBV5-4 and TRBJ1-2; D might be TRBD1 (6 bases). Germline V gene sequence: CDR1 SGHNT, CDR2 YYREEE (reference sequence). V shed 0 bases and J shed 6 bases, with 9 bases lying between them. CDR3 length equals 13 residues. CDR3 sequence reads: CASSLAGEHGYTF. The CDR3 DNA reads as TGTGCCAGCAGCTTGGCAGGGGAGCATGGCTACACCTTC. Combining the CDR3 with reference TRBV5-4 and TRBJ1-2 gives the whole variable domain ETGVTQSPTHLIKTRGQQVTLRCSSQSGHNTVSWYQQALGQGPQFIFQYYREEENGRGNFPPRFSGLQFPNYSSELNVNALELDDSALYLCASSLAGEHGYTFGSGTRLTVV.

The V and J genes are TRBV5-1 and TRBJ1-1; possible D gene TRBD1, 6 bases. This CDR3 has 14 amino acids. Trimming removed 5 bases at V and 8 bases at J, with 19 bases between. Germline V gives CDR1 SGHRS, CDR2 YFSETQ. The CDR3 DNA reads TGCGCCAGCAGAGCCAACCCGGGACAAGGGGAAGCTTTCTTT. It specifies CASRANPGQGEAFF.

The rearrangement links TRBV29-1 to TRBJ1-1; tentative D call: TRBD1 (5 bases). Between the trimmed V and J ends, which lost 7 bases and 1 base, there was a span of 16 bases. CDR3 length: 14 residues. CDR1 and CDR2 (germline): SQVTM, ANQGSEA. This CDR3 reads CSARGGSGNTEAFF. In DNA form, the CDR3 reads TGCAGCGCTCGGGGCGGGTCGGGGAACACTGAAGCTTTCTTT.

This clonotype was seen many times. The V call is TRBV7-2, the J call TRBJ2-1; D is ambiguous. V was clipped by 5 bases and J by 1 base, with 15 bases between them. The germline gives CDR1 SGHTA, CDR2 FQGNSA. This CDR3 has 16 amino acids. The DNA for the CDR3 is TGTGCCAGCAGCCCCAATGGCGCTCAATCCTACAATGAGCAGTTCTTC. Translation gives CASSPNGAQSYNEQFF. The full variable domain, completed using reference TRBV7-2 and TRBJ2-1, is GAGVSQSPSNKVTEKGKDVELRCDPISGHTALYWYRQSLGQGLEFLIYFQGNSAPDKSGLPSDRFSAERTGGSVSTLTIQRTQQEDSAVYLCASSPNGAQSYNEQFFGPGTRLTVL.